Listed below are T cell receptor beta chains from one sample, sequenced in a study of shared clonotypes between healthy human individuals. Sequenced by immunoSEQ multiplex PCR; TCRdb stores in-frame clones only, minus some. The sample carries a few million clones, 90% to 95% recorded once. The sequencing input was naive CD4+ T cells sorted from blood. These receptors were taken from a man younger than 35 in good health. Each CDR3 is given without its conserved first and last residue. D genes are given only for firm matches.

d_call v_call cdr3_aa
NA TRBV18 ASSLDRSYGYT
NA TRBV10-3 AISEAGVADGYT
NA TRBV6-6 ASSRAGGFNQPQH
TRBD2 TRBV11-2 ASSSGLAGELF
NA TRBV10-3 AISELDSEAF
NA TRBV18 ASSQQGRDTEAF
NA TRBV27 ATARMSVGNQPQH
NA TRBV10-3 AISESGITEAF
TRBD2 TRBV5-1 ASSSGTTPYEQY
NA TRBV11-2 ASSLTGYEQY
TRBD1 TRBV28 ASSFSTGHYGYT
NA TRBV5-1 ASSTTPSSGNTIY
TRBD1 TRBV4-2 ASSHADRDDNEQF
NA TRBV18 ASSPTSTAFYGYT
TRBD1 TRBV6-1 ASTTGRNTEAF
NA TRBV6-1 ASSEQNNQPQH
NA TRBV7-2 ASSSQGLVHEQY
NA TRBV2 ASTTSSRIRRSDNEQF
NA TRBV7-6 ASSLIRSGHYEQY
NA TRBV9 ASSVATWGNEQF
TRBD1 TRBV5-1 ASSLGDRPPASSGNTIY
TRBD2 TRBV13 ASSPSEYGLAGDKDEQF
NA TRBV10-3 AISNQGGGKDTQY
NA TRBV5-1 ASSLGGRSAQY
NA TRBV5-1 ASSLGPGNTEAF
NA TRBV5-1 ASSSGINTDTQY
TRBD1 TRBV5-6 ASSPWGQGSPGELF